Presented here are 32 T cell receptor beta chains from one specimen sequenced in a study of shared clonotypes between healthy human individuals (dated by TCRdb to 2020 to 2022). Library preparation was by the immunoSEQ multiplex PCR assay. In TCRdb, the immuneACCESS table is reduced to in-frame sequences with V and J assigned. These tables do not hold every clone; where another copy was compared, an unresolved V gene accounts for under half, and the others remain unexplained. This sample comprises roughly 2.2 million clones, about 92% of them detected only once. The top ten clones comprise 0.39% of the sample. Sequencing was done on a sample of naive CD4+ T cells from PBMCs. Explained via the paper, the cell subset or site label denotes: CD45RA+ positively selected. The receptors come from a man aged 18-30 years in good health. Some clones in this sample may be carry-over from other donors' samples.

The rearrangement links TRBV5-1 to TRBJ2-2; TRBD2 agrees at 8 bases. V trimming: 7 bases; J trimming: 0 bases; junction bases outside the gene matches: 5. The germline gives CDR1 SGHRS, CDR2 YFSETQ. The CDR3 covers 15 residues. CDR3 coding DNA: TGCGCCAGCGCTCTCGGGAGGGCGAACACCGGGGAGCTGTTTTTT. Protein sequence: CASALGRANTGELFF.

V is TRBV28 and J is TRBJ1-5; 7 positions match TRBD1. Germline-derived CDR1 and CDR2 are MDHEN and SYDVKM. V lost 2 bases and J lost 1; bases outside the gene matches: 2. This CDR3 has 15 residues. CDR3 protein: CASSLPGGSNQPQHF. CDR3 coding DNA: TGTGCCAGCAGTTTACCAGGGGGAAGCAATCAGCCCCAGCATTTT.

The chain is built from TRBV28 and TRBJ1-3; a possible D gene is TRBD1 (5 bases). CDR1 MDHEN and CDR2 SYDVKM come from the germline V gene. V was shortened by 5 bases and J by 4 bases, with 9 bases between the two germline ends. CDR3 length: 13 residues. For the CDR3, the DNA is TGTGCCAGCAGTCGGGGCGCAGGAAACACCATATATTTT. This translates into CASSRGAGNTIYF.

This sequence joins TRBV9 and TRBJ2-3; 12 nucleotides agree with TRBD2. With 3 bases clipped from V and 11 bases from J, the junction kept 4 bases outside the gene matches. The length of the CDR3 is 13 residues. Germline CDR1 is SGDLS and CDR2 is YYNGEE. For the CDR3, the DNA is TGTGCCAGCAGCGCTAGCGGGAGGGTAGTGCAGTATTTT. Translating gives CASSASGRVVQYF.

The chain recombines TRBV5-1 with TRBJ2-1; 9 bases fit TRBD1. This CDR3 comprises 15 residues. The germline V gene encodes CDR1 SGHRS and CDR2 YFSETQ. V lost 1 base to trimming and J lost 9 bases; unmatched junction nucleotides: 8. The chain's CDR3 is CASSLPLTGGGEQFF. The CDR3 DNA sequence: TGCGCCAGCAGCTTGCCGCTGACAGGGGGTGGTGAGCAGTTCTTC.

The rearrangement joins TRBV2 to TRBJ1-4; D not certain. CDR1 is SNHLY, CDR2 FYNNEI, per germline. Deletions cut 6 bases from V and 7 bases from J, with 15 bases between. CDR3 length: 14 residues. The CDR3 coding sequence is TGTGCCAGCAGACAACTAAATTCGGGTGAAAAACTGTTTTTT. Residues: CASRQLNSGEKLFF.

In this sample, this clone turned up a few times. The chain has TRBV2 and TRBJ1-4; D gene unclear. The CDR3 has 16 amino acids. V dropped 5 bases and J dropped 0 bases, with 13 bases sitting between them. Germline lookup yields CDR1 SNHLY and CDR2 FYNNEI. The CDR3 bases are TGTGCCAGCAGTTTCTGGGGTTCCGCAACTAATGAAAAACTGTTTTTT. Translated, it gives CASSFWGSATNEKLFF.

V is TRBV5-5 and J is TRBJ2-5; no clear D gene. The CDR3 has 13 amino acids. V lost 1 base and J lost 5, with 9 bases in between. Germline lookup yields CDR1 SGHKS and CDR2 YYEKEE (reference sequence). The CDR3 sequence: CASSLRVGETQYF. DNA of the CDR3: TGTGCCAGCAGCTTGCGAGTAGGGGAGACCCAGTACTTC.

The rearrangement joins TRBV7-8 to TRBJ2-5; tentatively, D is TRBD1 or TRBD2 (6 bases each). V lost 5 bases and J 2 bases, leaving 9 bases between the germline ends. The CDR3 has 13 amino acids. Germline V lookup: CDR1 SGHVS, CDR2 FQNEAQ. CDR3 in amino acids: CASSLGGQETQYF. CDR3 DNA: TGTGCCAGCAGCCTAGGGGGGCAAGAGACCCAGTACTTC.

The chain joins TRBV5-1 to TRBJ2-5; D might be TRBD2 (5 bases). The germline CDR1 and CDR2 sequences are SGHRS and YFSETQ. The CDR3 length is 16 residues. V shed 0 bases and J shed 0 bases, with 12 bases lying between them. CDR3 in amino acids: CASSLGRTDYQETQYF. In DNA, the CDR3 is TGCGCCAGCAGCTTGGGAAGGACGGACTACCAAGAGACCCAGTACTTC.

The chain employs TRBV13 and TRBJ2-7, with D uncertain. The length of the CDR3 is 15 residues. V gave up 1 base and J gave up 0 bases, with 10 bases separating them. CDR1 PRHDT and CDR2 FYEKMQ come from the germline V gene (reference sequence). CDR3 nucleotides: TGTGCCAGCAGCTTAGTAGGGTACCACTCCTACGAGCAGTACTTC. Translation gives CASSLVGYHSYEQYF.

This rearrangement joins TRBV19 to TRBJ2-7; D perhaps matches TRBD2 (6 bases). The germline gives CDR1 LNHDA, CDR2 SQIVND (reference sequence). V was shortened by 5 bases and J by 4 bases, with 18 bases between the two germline ends. The CDR3 contains 15 residues. In DNA, the CDR3 is TGTGCCAGTAGTCCACGCGGGACGGTTCGTTACGAGCAGTACTTC. It translates to CASSPRGTVRYEQYF.

The rearrangement links TRBV6-1 to TRBJ2-1, with D maybe TRBD1 (5 bases). This CDR3 contains 15 residues. V was pared by 2 bases and J by 6 bases, with 14 bases between. CDR1 and CDR2 from the germline V gene are MNHNS and SASEGT. CDR3 sequence (DNA): TGTGCCAGCAGTGAACAGGGATGGGTTGGCAATGAGCAGTTCTTC. This sequence encodes CASSEQGWVGNEQFF.

The V gene is TRBV11-2, the J gene TRBJ2-2, with D possibly being TRBD1 (5 bases). Per germline, CDR1 SGHAT and CDR2 FQNNGV. The CDR3 is 19 amino acids. V was clipped by 6 bases and J by 1 base, with 24 bases between them. The chain's CDR3 is CASRRLRLGPQGNTGELFF. CDR3 bases: TGTGCCAGCAGACGCCTACGGTTAGGGCCCCAGGGGAACACCGGGGAGCTGTTTTTT.

This chain uses TRBV30 with TRBJ2-7, with 7 bases fitting TRBD1. Germline V CDR1 and CDR2: GTSNPN, SVGIG (reference sequence). The CDR3 is 13 residues long. V shed 1 base, J shed 4 bases, and the junction held 4 bases outside the gene matches. The CDR3 DNA reads as TGTGCCTGGAGTGAGGACAGGTTTTACGAGCAGTACTTC. Translated, it gives CAWSEDRFYEQYF.

The genes are TRBV2 and TRBJ1-4; a weak D match, TRBD1 (5 bases). CDR3 length: 13 amino acids. V lost 6 bases and J lost 4, with 9 bases in between. Germline-derived CDR1 and CDR2 are SNHLY and FYNNEI. The CDR3 sequence is CASRQDYNEKLFF. The CDR3 region has the DNA TGTGCCAGCAGACAGGACTATAATGAAAAACTGTTTTTT.

This chain connects TRBV30 to TRBJ1-1; no definite D call. Germline-derived CDR1 and CDR2 are GTSNPN and SVGIG (reference sequence). The CDR3 spans 12 residues. Between the trimmed V and J ends, which lost 4 bases and 6 bases, there was a span of 12 bases. The CDR3 DNA reads TGTGCCTGGAACCGCGGGCAGGCTGAAGCTTTCTTT. Translation: CAWNRGQAEAFF.

The chain uses TRBV9 and TRBJ2-7; D is possibly TRBD1 (6 bases). Trimming took off 0 bases at V and 6 bases at J, with 10 bases between the two ends. The CDR3 consists of 13 residues. Germline V gene data show CDR1 as SGDLS and CDR2 as YYNGEE. The chain's CDR3 is CASSVAQGLEQYF. The CDR3 nucleotides read TGTGCCAGCAGCGTAGCCCAGGGGCTCGAGCAGTACTTC.

The V call is TRBV4-1, the J call TRBJ2-2; 8 bases align to TRBD1. V was pared by 1 base and J by 1 base, with 8 bases of the junction left unmatched. The CDR3 is made up of 18 amino acids. The germline gives CDR1 MGHRA, CDR2 YSYEKL. The CDR3 reads CASSQVSGGLRNTGELFF. DNA of the CDR3: TGCGCCAGCAGCCAAGTTTCAGGGGGCCTTAGGAACACCGGGGAGCTGTTTTTT.

V gene TRBV5-1 combines with J gene TRBJ2-5; D is unresolved. The CDR3 length is 15 residues. Germline CDR1 SGHRS, CDR2 YFSETQ. V gave up 0 bases and J gave up 5 bases, with 14 bases separating them. CDR3 loop: CASSLVAAQGETQYF. The CDR3 DNA reads TGCGCCAGCAGCTTGGTGGCAGCACAAGGGGAGACCCAGTACTTC.

The V gene is TRBV18, the J gene TRBJ1-4, with 7 bases aligning to TRBD1. This CDR3 comprises 14 residues. Trimming took 2 bases from V and 8 from J; bases not matched to a gene: 5. Germline lookup yields CDR1 KGHSH and CDR2 LQKENI. The CDR3 loop is CASSPAGGAEKLFF. The CDR3 DNA reads TGTGCCAGCTCACCAGCAGGGGGGGCGGAAAAACTGTTTTTT.

V usage is TRBV7-8 and J usage is TRBJ2-7; TRBD2 matches at 9 bases. With 5 bases clipped from V and 0 bases from J, the junction kept 11 bases outside the gene matches. Germline CDR1 is SGHVS and CDR2 is FQNEAQ. This CDR3 spans 17 amino acids. CDR3: CASSRRTSGSDSYEQYF. The CDR3 nucleotides read TGTGCCAGCAGCCGTCGTACTAGCGGGTCGGACTCCTACGAGCAGTACTTC.

The chain links TRBV18 to TRBJ1-5; TRBD1 is a possible D gene (5 bases). This CDR3 spans 16 amino acids. V was cut by 3 bases and J by 1 base, with 13 bases left in between. In germline, CDR1 is KGHSH, CDR2 LQKENI. CDR3 region: CASSPPGTSSNQPQHF. CDR3 sequence (DNA): TGTGCCAGCTCACCCCCCGGGACGTCCAGCAATCAGCCCCAGCATTTT. Drawing the rest from reference TRBV18 and TRBJ1-5, the complete variable domain is NAGVMQNPRHLVRRRGQEARLRCSPMKGHSHVYWYRQLPEEGLKFMVYLQKENIIDESGMPKERFSAEFPKEGPSILRIQQVVRGDSAAYFCASSPPGTSSNQPQHFGDGTRLSIL.

This chain joins TRBV18 and TRBJ2-1; the D is unclear. CDR1 is KGHSH, CDR2 LQKENI, per germline. Between the trimmed V and J ends, which lost 5 bases and 5 bases, there was a span of 10 bases. This CDR3 region has 13 residues. CDR3 bases: TGTGCCAGCTCATTCGGTCAGGACAATGAGCAGTTCTTC. It codes for CASSFGQDNEQFF.

The CDR3 here is CAWRTGLAGVGEQYF. CDR3 DNA sequence: TGTGCCTGGAGGACGGGACTAGCGGGAGTCGGCGAGCAGTACTTC. The chain uses TRBV30 and TRBJ2-7, with 14 bases aligning to TRBD2. This CDR3 spans 15 amino acids. CDR1 and CDR2 from the germline V gene are GTSNPN and SVGIG (reference sequence). V shed 3 bases and J 6 bases; nucleotides not matched to a gene: 7.

The chain uses TRBV19 and TRBJ1-5; no clear D gene. The CDR3 totals 13 residues. Deletions cut 4 bases from V and 6 bases from J, with 10 bases between. The germline V gene has CDR1 LNHDA and CDR2 SQIVND (reference sequence). The CDR3 nucleotides read TGTGCCAGTAGTAACTTAGGTAGTCAGCCCCAGCATTTT. As protein: CASSNLGSQPQHF.

The CDR3 reads CATARGTSTDTQYF. CDR3 sequence (DNA): TGTGCCACCGCCCGCGGGACTAGCACAGATACGCAGTATTTT. V is TRBV6-1 and J is TRBJ2-3, with D possibly being TRBD2 (6 bases). This CDR3 is 14 amino acids long. Germline V gene lookup returns CDR1 MNHNS and CDR2 SASEGT. V was pared by 10 bases and J by 0 bases, with 14 bases between.

This sequence joins TRBV7-2 and TRBJ2-4; D remains unclear. CDR3 size: 13 residues. V dropped 5 bases and J dropped 8 bases, with 13 bases sitting between them. In germline, CDR1 is SGHTA, CDR2 FQGNSA. CDR3: CASSRGPEDIQYF. As DNA, the CDR3 is TGTGCCAGCAGCCGTGGACCAGAAGACATTCAGTACTTC.

This clone appeared a single time. The chain uses TRBV7-9 and TRBJ2-5; a weak D match, TRBD1 (6 bases). The CDR3 contains 14 residues. Germline V gene data show CDR1 as SEHNR and CDR2 as FQNEAQ (reference sequence). V was shortened by 0 bases and J by 5 bases, with 10 bases between the two germline ends. CDR3 residues: CASSLAQGWETQYF. CDR3 bases: TGTGCCAGCAGCTTAGCACAGGGTTGGGAGACCCAGTACTTC.

The chain has TRBV6-6 and TRBJ2-5, with 7 bases fitting TRBD1. Germline assignment: CDR1 MNHNY and CDR2 SVGAGI (reference sequence). The CDR3 runs 14 residues. V gave up 2 bases and J gave up 1 base; unmatched junction bases: 1. The CDR3 spells CASSYGQVQETQYF. The CDR3 coding sequence is TGTGCCAGCAGTTACGGACAGGTCCAAGAGACCCAGTACTTC.

V and J are TRBV10-3 and TRBJ2-1; TRBD2 might be the D (5 bases). Germline loops: CDR1 ENHRY, CDR2 SYGVKD. The germline V and J ends were trimmed by 3 bases and 7 bases, with 16 bases remaining between them. CDR3 size: 15 residues. The CDR3 DNA follows: TGTGCCATCAGTGACCAGGCGGGCGTTCAAAATGAGCAGTTCTTC. Its protein product is CAISDQAGVQNEQFF.

In this sample, this clone turned up once. The rearrangement joins TRBV30 to TRBJ1-5; no clear D gene. Germline V CDR1 and CDR2: GTSNPN, SVGIG (reference sequence). The ends were cut back, 0 bases at V and 6 bases at J, with 9 bases in the middle. The length of the CDR3 is 13 residues. Written as DNA, the CDR3 is TGTGCCTGGAGTGTAACTTGGGGTCAGCCCCAGCATTTT. The encoded protein is CAWSVTWGQPQHF.